This TCR beta chain was sequenced in a study of T-cell memory formation after mild COVID-19. About the research overall: Largely donor-specific sequence clusters came from two donors. General study points: The study found contracting CD4+ clones mainly in CM and EM and contracting CD8+ clones in EMRA.

This clonotype was observed many times. Its antigen is not identified. From 5'RACE with constant-segment primers came TCR alpha and TCR beta cDNA libraries that carried sample barcodes and UMIs. TCRdb re-analysed the 5' RACE reads in MiXCR, keeping a single row per CDR3 protein. This table holds 300,000 or so distinct CDR3 sequences, roughly 16% found once. The germline gives CDR1 SGHRS, CDR2 YFSETQ. Losses at the gene ends were 0 bases for V and 1 base for J; bases not matched to a gene: 1. The CDR3 sequence is 15 residues long. Material for sequencing was PBMCs or a T cell subset sorted from them (not recorded which). The chain combines TRBV5-1 with TRBJ1-1, with 9 nucleotides matching TRBD1. The sequence came from a man aged 18-30 years who had mild COVID-19 (a few samples of this study predate the infection). Cell type and time point are not known. This CDR3 is CASSLAGQGNTEAFF. The CDR3 DNA reads as TGCGCCAGCAGCTTGGCGGGACAGGGGAACACTGAAGCTTTCTTT. Full variable domain (missing parts from reference TRBV5-1 and TRBJ1-1): KAGVTQTPRYLIKTRGQQVTLSCSPISGHRSVSWYQQTPGQGLQFLFEYFSETQRNKGNFPGRFSGRQFSNSRSEMNVSTLELGDSALYLCASSLAGQGNTEAFFGQGTRLTVV.